This section outlines one T cell receptor beta chain sequence together with its context. Antigen specificity is unknown. The sample comes from a study of beta chain features in type 1 diabetes. The overall study: There were 107,917,701 sorted cells examined across all samples. The study's findings and limits: It was not settled here whether HLA type affects TCRB rearrangement. For Type 1 diabetes patients, all four CD4+ subsets carried TCRB CDR3s that were moderately but significantly shorter. When VDJ junctions were examined, type 1 diabetes patients showed fewer insertions and more deletions.

The CDR3 loop spans 13 amino acids. Germline V gene sequence: CDR1 MDHEN, CDR2 SYDVKM. The ends were cut back, 6 bases at V and 1 base at J, with 9 bases in the middle. Expressed TCRB transcripts were sequenced because the entire RNA isolate underwent reverse transcription. Sequenced by immunoSEQ multiplex PCR; TCRdb stores in-frame clones only, minus some. The sample lists over 600,000 clones, over 10% seen once, with around 0.12% in the top ten. Averaging roughly 120 mL, one heparinised blood draw came from each individual donor. The chain links TRBV28 to TRBJ1-1; tentatively, D is TRBD1 (6 bases). The specimen was naive CD4+ T cells from blood. The clonotype originates from a man between 25 and 39 years old with type 1 diabetes. CDR3 in amino acids: CASSPGQNTEAFF. CDR3 sequence (DNA): TGTGCCAGCAGCCCGGGACAGAACACTGAAGCTTTCTTT.